Detailed here is one T cell receptor (beta chain). The antigen is unknown. The data belong to a study of shared clonotypes between healthy human individuals. The CDR3 is 11 residues long. V dropped 7 bases and J dropped 5 bases, with 10 bases sitting between them. Germline V gene lookup returns CDR1 SGDLS and CDR2 YYNGEE. CD8 cells classed as naive were CD45RO-negative and positively selected for CCR7, excluding terminally differentiated effector memory CD45RA+ cells. Overall study results and limits: Depth was large, yet rarefaction showed that sorted-subset sequencing was incomplete.

How the authors handled the data: Filtering was not the same, since immunoSEQ gave junction-only sequences without quality scores. The method was immunoSEQ multiplex PCR; TCRdb's version includes in-frame clones alone and lacks a portion of them. That table gives V, J and clone size, and the DNA gave D and trimming. The sample gives more than 2 million clones, around 95% of which show up once; more than 1.5% is in the top ten. Input material: naive CD8+ T cells from PBMCs. The sequence derives from a man aged 18 to 35 in good health. Some clones in this sample may be carry-over from other donors' samples. The rearrangement joins TRBV9 to TRBJ2-7; D is undetermined. This CDR3 is CASGAPNEQYF. In nucleotides, the CDR3 is TGTGCCAGCGGAGCGCCAAACGAGCAGTACTTC.